The sequence of this T cell receptor beta chain was determined in a study of CD8 T cells in Susac syndrome. The authors reverse transcribed roughly 0.45 to 1 ug RNA with random hexamers. MiXCR, applied by TCRdb to the immunoSEQ multiplex PCR reads, yields one record per CDR3 protein. The table has about 150,000 distinct CDR3 sequences, approximately 95% seen once. V was trimmed by 4 bases and J by 2 bases, leaving 19 bases between them. The CDR3 is 17 amino acids. The germline V gene encodes CDR1 SNHLY and CDR2 FYNNEI. This sequence was found in a human donor with Susac syndrome. This chain joins TRBV2 and TRBJ2-3; D tentatively fits TRBD1 or TRBD2 (5 bases each). Sequenced material: CD4+ T cells from PBMCs. DNA of the CDR3: TGTGCCAGCAGTGGAGGGGCGGTGGGGCGGTACACAGATACGCAGTATTTT. It codes for CASSGGAVGRYTDTQYF. Complete variable domain (other parts from reference TRBV2 and TRBJ2-3): EPEVTQTPSHQVTQMGQEVILRCVPISNHLYFYWYRQILGQKVEFLVSFYNNEISEKSEIFDDQFSVERPDGSNFTLKIRSTKLEDSAMYFCASSGGAVGRYTDTQYFGPGTRLTVL.